Detailed here is one TCR beta chain. This sample is drawn from a study of OX40 agonist ivuxolimab in advanced cancers. Sequencing was performed with immunoSEQ multiplex PCR; in TCRdb, only in-frame clones are kept and a portion is missing. The sample lists tens of thousands of clones, approximately 83% occurring once. The receptor was derived from an adult with an advanced solid tumor such as melanoma, head and neck, liver or kidney cancer. Sequencing used CD4+ or CD8+ T cells sorted from blood, obtained in a trial of the OX40 agonist ivuxolimab.

The CDR3 sequence is CASSPRDSEAFF. The DNA of the CDR3 is TGTGCCAGCAGCCCCCGGGACAGTGAAGCTTTCTTT. The chain employs TRBV9 and TRBJ1-1, with TRBD1 matching 7 bases. Germline assignment: CDR1 SGDLS and CDR2 YYNGEE. This CDR3 contains 12 residues. Losses at the gene ends were 4 bases for V and 7 bases for J; bases not matched to a gene: 4.